Shown below are 16 T cell receptor beta chains from a single sample sequenced in a study of blood T cells in healthy people across ages. With a J-beta primer mix and a sample-barcoded 5' primer, a second PCR ran roughly 6 to 12 cycles. Via MiXCR, TCRdb re-called the 5' RACE reads, giving one row per CDR3 protein. This table holds some 690,000 distinct CDR3 sequences, approximately 22% found once. The specimen was blood. The receptors stem from a man between 65 and 79 years old in good health.

As regards this clonotype: Since no conserved phenylalanine or tryptophan closes the CDR3, a read error is the likely cause. This chain uses TRBV7-2 with TRBJ2-5; 11 bases fit TRBD2. Per germline, CDR1 SGHTA and CDR2 FQGNSA. The CDR3 sequence is 14 residues long. The V gene end was trimmed by 6 bases and the J gene end by 2 bases; junction bases not matched to a gene: 2. CDR3 DNA sequence: TGTGCCAGCAGAACTAGCGGGAGACAAGAGACCCAGTACTCC. As protein: CASRTSGRQETQYS.

This clonotype showed up just a few times. The chain couples TRBV27 to TRBJ2-5; D uncertain. The J call is doubtful: the DNA matches TRBJ2-7 better. Per the germline V gene, CDR1 is MNHEY and CDR2 is SMNVEV (reference sequence). CDR3 length: 14 amino acids. The CDR3 here is CASSTDTTSYEQYF. The CDR3 DNA is TGTGCCAGCAGTACAGACACGACCTCCTACGAGCAGTACTTC.

A few counts support this clonotype. The genes are TRBV20-1 and TRBJ2-1; the D is unclear. The CDR3 is 10 residues long. V was cut by 5 bases and J by 7 bases, with 6 bases left in between. The V gene's germline CDR1 is DFQATT and CDR2 SNEGSKA (reference sequence). The chain's CDR3 is CSAVFNEQFF. The CDR3 nucleotides read TGCAGTGCTGTCTTTAATGAGCAGTTCTTC.

The rearrangement uses TRBV6-2 or TRBV6-3 and TRBJ1-3, with D tentatively TRBD1 (6 bases). From germline, CDR1 is MNHEY and CDR2 SVGEGT. The germline V and J ends were trimmed by 0 bases and 3 bases, with 15 bases remaining between them. The CDR3 has 17 residues. The CDR3 nucleotides are TGTGCCAGCAGTTACTCGGGTCGGACAGCGTTTGGAAACACCATATATTTT. It encodes CASSYSGRTAFGNTIYF.

This chain uses TRBV4-1 with TRBJ1-5; tentative D call: TRBD1 (6 bases). The V gene lost 4 bases and the J gene lost 3 bases, with 10 bases spanning the gap. In germline, CDR1 is MGHRA, CDR2 YSYEKL. There are 14 residues in the CDR3. The chain's CDR3 is CASSPGGDNQPQHF. DNA for the CDR3: TGCGCCAGCAGCCCCGGGGGCGACAATCAGCCCCAGCATTTT.

The chain couples TRBV20-1 to TRBJ1-1; D possibly corresponds to TRBD1 (5 bases). Germline V gene data show CDR1 as DFQATT and CDR2 as SNEGSKA (reference sequence). This CDR3 is built from 15 residues. Trimming left V 0 bases short and J 3 bases short, with 14 bases between. The CDR3 region is CSARESGPLDTEAFF. The CDR3, as DNA: TGCAGTGCTAGAGAATCAGGGCCCTTGGACACTGAAGCTTTCTTT.

The J gene is TRBJ2-1, the V gene TRBV20-1; possible D gene TRBD2, 7 bases. The V end was cut by 0 bases, the J end by 0 bases, with 15 bases between. Per the germline V gene, CDR1 is DFQATT and CDR2 is SNEGSKA (reference sequence). CDR3 length: 17 amino acids. The CDR3 region is CSARDWGGSSSYNEQFF. The CDR3 DNA reads as TGCAGTGCTAGAGATTGGGGGGGCTCGAGCTCCTACAATGAGCAGTTCTTC.

The chain couples TRBV6-4 to TRBJ1-4; 12 bases match TRBD1. V was clipped by 5 bases and J by 16 bases; unmatched bases: 8. This CDR3 comprises 13 residues. The V gene's germline CDR1 is MRHNA and CDR2 SNTAGT. The CDR3 here is CASSWDRGLQRFF. The CDR3 bases are TGTGCCAGCAGTTGGGACAGGGGGCTTCAGCGGTTTTTT.

J is TRBJ2-1 and V is TRBV20-1, with D hard to call. Germline V CDR1 and CDR2: DFQATT, SNEGSKA (reference sequence). V lost 7 bases, J lost 5 bases, and 15 bases lay in between. The CDR3 covers 13 residues. CDR3 in DNA: TGCAGTGTTCTTTATCTTCAAGACAATGAGCAGTTCTTC. Encoded protein: CSVLYLQDNEQFF.

This clonotype was seen a handful of times. It may be a read error: a sequence one base away is much more abundant. This chain links TRBV20-1 with TRBJ1-2; D gene ambiguous. There are 11 residues in the CDR3. The germline gives CDR1 DFQATT, CDR2 SNEGSKA (reference sequence). This CDR3 reads CSARWQSGHTF. The CDR3 nucleotides read TGCAGTGCCAGGTGGCAGAGTGGCCACACCTTC.

Concerning this clonotype itself: The junction departs from germline at one end; a sequencing error may be responsible. The chain couples TRBV7-6 to TRBJ1-1, with D possibly TRBD1 on 5 matching bases. There are 16 residues in the CDR3. Per germline, CDR1 SGHVS and CDR2 FNYEAQ. The CDR3 spells CASSLGGQGMNTGAFF. The CDR3 region has the DNA TGTGCCAGCAGCTTAGGGGGCCAGGGTATGAACACTGGAGCTTTCTTT.

The chain carries TRBV5-1 and TRBJ2-1, with 7 bases matching TRBD1. Germline CDR1 SGHRS, CDR2 YFSETQ. The junction had 5 bases not matched to a gene; V was cut back by 0 bases and J by 8 bases. The CDR3 sequence is 14 residues long. The CDR3 nucleotides read TGCGCCAGCAGCTTGGAGGGGGCCATAGATGAGCAGTTCTTC. It codes for CASSLEGAIDEQFF.

This clonotype was counted a few times. This rearrangement joins TRBV7-2 to TRBJ1-6; a weak D match, TRBD1 (5 bases). The CDR3 loop spans 17 amino acids. The V end lost 1 base, the J end lost 7 bases, and 17 bases lay between the germline ends. In germline, CDR1 is SGHTA, CDR2 FQGNSA. CDR3 DNA: TGTGCCAGCAGCTTAGGCCCCCGGCAGGGCCCAAATTCACCCCTCCACTTT. Translation gives CASSLGPRQGPNSPLHF.

The CDR3 loop reads CASSDSGQSTDTQYF. CDR3 coding DNA: TGTGCCAGCAGCGACAGTGGACAGAGCACAGATACGCAGTATTTT. The chain couples TRBV5-4 to TRBJ2-3, with D possibly matching TRBD1 (6 bases). CDR1 is SGHNT, CDR2 YYREEE, per germline (reference sequence). Trimming pared 4 bases from V and 0 bases from J, leaving 12 bases between. This CDR3 contains 15 residues.

This rearrangement joins TRBV25-1 to TRBJ2-6; D is ambiguous. This CDR3 has 15 amino acids. The V gene lost 1 base and the J gene lost 0 bases, with 4 bases spanning the gap. CDR1 and CDR2 (germline): MGHDK, SYGVNS. CDR3 in DNA: TGTGCCAGCAGTGAATGGAGCTCTGGGGCCAACGTCCTGACTTTC. Protein product: CASSEWSSGANVLTF.

This clonotype occurred a few times. The V and J genes are TRBV10-3 and TRBJ2-1, with D tentatively TRBD1 (6 bases). The CDR3 totals 16 residues. Germline CDR1 and CDR2: ENHRY and SYGVKD. Trimming shortened V by 3 bases and J by 3 bases, and 15 bases separated the two germline ends. This CDR3 is CAISDPRGSSYNEQFF. Written as DNA, the CDR3 is TGTGCCATCAGTGACCCCAGGGGATCGAGCTACAATGAGCAGTTCTTC.